This T cell receptor (beta chain) was observed in a study of OX40 agonist ivuxolimab in advanced cancers. On the study more broadly: Patients were dosed intravenously with ivuxolimab at 0.01 to 10 mg/kg every 2 weeks. Head and neck, renal cell, melanoma or hepatocellular carcinoma were the cancers that dose-escalation patients had. A mean age of roughly 62 years, range roughly 23 to 79, was recorded, and approximately 85% were male.

Remarks on this clone: No antigen is known for it.

Here immunoSEQ multiplex PCR was the method, and the copy in TCRdb shows in-frame clones only, minus some. The sample contains about 70,000 clones, around 82% of which appear only once. Study findings and constraints: Averaging showed that CD8+ T cells had more expanded clones than CD4+ did.

The ends were cut back, 4 bases at V and 4 bases at J, with 16 bases in the middle. Germline CDR1 and CDR2: MNHEY and SVGAGI. The CDR3 contains 15 residues. The source of this sequence is an adult with an advanced solid tumor such as melanoma, head and neck, liver or kidney cancer. This chain links TRBV6-5 with TRBJ1-2; D possibly corresponds to TRBD1 (6 bases). The sequences come from CD4+ or CD8+ T cells sorted from blood, collected in a trial of the OX40 agonist ivuxolimab. The CDR3 region is CASSSQPGALYGYTF. The CDR3, as DNA: TGTGCCAGCAGTTCTCAACCAGGGGCCCTCTATGGCTACACCTTC.